The source of this T cell receptor (beta chain) is a study of blood T cell repertoires in COVID-19. The CDR3 runs to 15 residues. The germline V gene encodes CDR1 SGDLS and CDR2 YYNGEE. Trimming left V 3 bases short and J 5 bases short, with 17 bases between. TCRdb's table, derived via immunoSEQ multiplex PCR, lists solely in-frame clones and lacks some. The table shows under 250,000 clones, with 70% to 85% occurring only once. Recovered participants had two consecutive negative NP/OP PCR tests, healthcare professional clearance, or symptom resolution. This clonotype was obtained from a woman aged 55-70 years who had recovered from COVID-19. The sequenced sample consisted of PBMCs or T cells enriched from blood (not recorded which). V usage is TRBV9 and J usage is TRBJ2-5, with TRBD2 as a possible D gene (6 bases). The CDR3 DNA reads TGTGCCAGCAGCGCCGGGACTCCTGCGTTCGAGACCCAGTACTTC. It is translated as CASSAGTPAFETQYF. Filled out from reference TRBV9 and TRBJ2-5, the complete variable domain reads DSGVTQTPKHLITATGQRVTLRCSPRSGDLSVYWYQQSLDQGLQFLIQYYNGEERAKGNILERFSAQQFPDLHSELNLSSLELGDSALYFCASSAGTPAFETQYFGPGTRLLVL.